This section outlines one T cell receptor beta chain sequence together with its context. This receptor's antigen is unknown. The input lacks base qualities; no much larger clone sits a single base away. These data originate in a study of blood T cell repertoires in COVID-19 (dated by TCRdb to about 2020). Broadly, across the study: Samples from collaborators originated in the United States, Italy and Spain and spanned both the acute and convalescent phases of COVID-19. The material from the prospective study consisted of cDNA or gDNA derived from T cells, B-cell-depleted T cells, or PBMCs. Deeply sampled blood TCRbeta repertoires from subjects exposed to, actively infected with, or recovered from COVID-19 were included in the dataset. The repertoires were released in a freely available public database meant as a resource for research on the immune response to SARS-CoV-2. The samples were drawn from two sources: the first 160 participants of the ongoing ImmuneRACE study, and 1,000 to 1,500 subjects contributed by 6 global collaborators. Nearly every sample came with metadata listing a de-identified subject ID, COVID-19 status, age in years and sex. Where HLA class I and class II types were available, the types were taken from metadata supplied by the sample provider, not from assay-based typing.

From the cysteine through the phenylalanine, the CDR3 covers 15 amino acids. The CDR3 DNA has 45 bases and is translated from base 1. Based on the germline V gene, the CDR1 and CDR2 sequences are SGHDT and YYEEEE. V is trimmed back by 1 base and J by 0 bases, and the junction contains 1 base that no gene match accounts for. TCRbeta CDR3 regions were amplified from genomic DNA by means of the immunoSEQ Assay, a bias-controlled multiplex PCR. For the original study's pipeline: The number of nucleated cells in each sample was estimated from the amplification of reference gene primers within the assay. To quantify the absolute abundance of each unique TCRbeta CDR3 rearrangement, sequence reads were collapsed and filtered. Productive Simpson clonality was computed per sample as the square root of Simpson's diversity index over productive rearrangements. Entries here come from immuneACCESS through TCRdb and include only in-frame sequences with V and J called. Some clones fail to appear in such tables; in the studies checked, an unresolved V gene covers under half of the shortfall, and the cause of the remainder is unknown. Clone size and the V and J calls come from that table; the DNA yielded D and trimming. A total of some 28,000 clones appear in this sample, 87% of them only once. The biggest ten clones account for about 9.4% of the sample.

What the work shows at the level of the full study, not this receptor alone: The quantity of clinical and demographic metadata differed by source and by participant and was supplied without curation.

The collaborating institutions used their own protocols to collect whole blood in K2EDTA tubes. For TCRbeta analysis, collaborators shipped samples in one of three forms: frozen whole blood, isolated PBMCs, or DNA extracted from either of those sample types. The clonotype originates from a human donor in a cohort sampled during active COVID-19. The chain uses TRBV5-6 and TRBJ1-3; the junction holds 7 bases that match TRBD1. The source material was peripheral blood. The CDR3 corresponds to CASSLQGVSGNTIYF. The DNA is TGTGCCAGCAGCTTGCAGGGGGTCTCTGGAAACACCATATATTTT.